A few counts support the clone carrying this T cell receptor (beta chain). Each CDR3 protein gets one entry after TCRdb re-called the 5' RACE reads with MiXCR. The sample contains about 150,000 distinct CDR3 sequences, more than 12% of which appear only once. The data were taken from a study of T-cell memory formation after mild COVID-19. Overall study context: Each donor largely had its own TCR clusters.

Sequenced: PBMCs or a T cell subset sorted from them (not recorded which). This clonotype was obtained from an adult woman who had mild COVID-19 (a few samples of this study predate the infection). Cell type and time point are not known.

The chain's CDR3 is CASKVTGLGYNEQFF. CDR3 DNA sequence: TGTGCCAGCAAGGTGACGGGTCTAGGCTACAATGAGCAGTTCTTC. V is TRBV6-5 and J is TRBJ2-1; D gene uncertain. From germline, CDR1 is MNHEY and CDR2 SVGAGI. This CDR3 has 15 residues. V was pared by 7 bases and J by 3 bases, with 16 bases between.